This T cell receptor beta chain was obtained from a study of siplizumab effects on memory and regulatory T cells. Repertoires were generated with immunoSEQ multiplex PCR, while TCRdb's copy carries only in-frame clones and drops some. The sample contains over 100,000 clones, about 91% of which appear only once. The sequenced sample consisted of Tregs sorted from blood. The TCR sequence derives from a human donor in good health.

This CDR3 is CASSLVRDYGYTF. The CDR3, as DNA: TGCGCCAGCAGCTTGGTCAGGGACTATGGCTACACCTTC. V usage is TRBV5-1 and J usage is TRBJ1-2, with D tentatively TRBD1 (5 bases). Looked up from germline, CDR1 is SGHRS and CDR2 is YFSETQ. V was cut by 0 bases and J by 3 bases, with 6 bases left in between. The CDR3 loop spans 13 amino acids.